These 30 T cell receptor beta chains originate from one sample sequenced in a study of a mutant IDH1 vaccine in newly diagnosed glioma. These receptors are not linked to any known antigen. Profiled with immunoSEQ multiplex PCR; TCRdb holds only in-frame clones, not every one. The sample includes tens of thousands of clones, 85% of them seen just once. Time point meaning: week 23, last vaccination. What each vaccine dose contained was 300 ug of mutant IDH1 20-mer peptide, accompanied by topical imiquimod. The source material was PBMCs, sampled from a glioma patient whose treatment included an IDH1 peptide vaccine. These TCRs come from a man younger than 40 with glioma.

The chain is built from TRBV4-1 and TRBJ2-7; the match to TRBD2 covers 12 bases. CDR3 length: 17 residues. V shed 1 base, J shed 0 bases, and the junction held 4 bases outside the gene matches. The germline CDR1 and CDR2 sequences are MGHRA and YSYEKL. CDR3 protein: CASSQGLAGAISYEQYF. The DNA of the CDR3 is TGCGCCAGCAGCCAAGGACTAGCGGGGGCCATCTCCTACGAGCAGTACTTC.

The J gene is TRBJ2-2, the V gene TRBV9; a weak D match, TRBD2 (6 bases). Germline V gene data show CDR1 as SGDLS and CDR2 as YYNGEE. The CDR3 has 17 amino acids. V was shortened by 2 bases and J by 1 base, with 15 bases between the two germline ends. This CDR3 reads CASSVARGRQNTGELFF. For the CDR3, the DNA is TGTGCCAGCAGCGTGGCCCGGGGGAGGCAGAACACCGGGGAGCTGTTTTTT.

This chain joins TRBV6-6 and TRBJ2-3, with D hard to call. This CDR3 is built from 14 residues. Germline CDR1 MNHNY, CDR2 SVGAGI (reference sequence). The V end lost 0 bases, the J end lost 5 bases, and 9 bases lay between the germline ends. CDR3 nucleotides: TGTGCCAGCAGTTACTCCGAGGACGGAGATACGCAGTATTTT. Encoded protein: CASSYSEDGDTQYF.

The chain joins TRBV18 to TRBJ2-5; TRBD1 matches 10 bases. The CDR3 contains 13 residues. V was pared by 4 bases and J by 11 bases, with 7 bases of the junction left unmatched. Germline V gene data show CDR1 as KGHSH and CDR2 as LQKENI. DNA of the CDR3: TGTGCCAGCTCACTGGGACAGGGGATAGAGCAGTACTTC. Its translation: CASSLGQGIEQYF.

V gene TRBV6-6 combines with J gene TRBJ2-2; D is ambiguous. V was pared by 4 bases and J by 6 bases, with 9 bases between. CDR3 length: 13 amino acids. The V gene's germline CDR1 is MNHNY and CDR2 SVGAGI (reference sequence). The CDR3 bases are TGTGCCAGCAGTTTAGGACCCGCCGGGGAGCTGTTTTTT. Its translation: CASSLGPAGELFF.

The V call is TRBV5-6, the J call TRBJ1-1; 7 positions agree with TRBD1. V was clipped by 2 bases and J by 5 bases; unmatched bases: 6. This CDR3 comprises 14 residues. Per the germline V gene, CDR1 is SGHDT and CDR2 is YYEEEE. In DNA form, the CDR3 reads TGTGCCAGCAGCTTCGACAGGGTACGGACTGAAGCTTTCTTT. It specifies CASSFDRVRTEAFF.

This chain uses TRBV28 with TRBJ2-3; D is possibly TRBD1 or TRBD2 (5 bases each). CDR1 is MDHEN, CDR2 SYDVKM, per germline. This CDR3 contains 14 residues. The ends were cut back, 7 bases at V and 5 bases at J, with 16 bases in the middle. CDR3 loop: CASIPWGIGDTQYF. The CDR3 coding sequence is TGTGCCAGCATCCCCTGGGGGATAGGAGATACGCAGTATTTT.

In nucleotides, the CDR3 is TGTGCCAGCAGCCTACACCCAGAAAACACAGATACGCAGTATTTT. Translating gives CASSLHPENTDTQYF. The chain recombines TRBV13 with TRBJ2-3; no definite D call. CDR1 and CDR2 (germline): PRHDT, FYEKMQ (reference sequence). V lost 5 bases and J 2 bases, leaving 14 bases between the germline ends. This CDR3 contains 15 residues.

This clone was observed once. The chain carries TRBV5-6 and TRBJ1-6, with TRBD1 matching 7 bases. This CDR3 is 14 amino acids long. With 4 bases clipped from V and 8 bases from J, the junction kept 6 bases outside the gene matches. The germline gives CDR1 SGHDT, CDR2 YYEEEE. The CDR3: CASSLRQGYSPLHF. CDR3 in DNA: TGTGCCAGCAGCCTCCGACAGGGTTATTCACCCCTCCACTTT.

The chain carries TRBV6-1 and TRBJ2-5, with 9 bases aligning to TRBD1. The end of the DNA fits TRBJ2-7 better, so the J call may be wrong. CDR3 length equals 15 residues. Germline V lookup: CDR1 MNHNS, CDR2 SASEGT. CDR3 amino acids: CASSEAGTGHHEQYF. The CDR3 DNA sequence: TGTGCCAGCAGTGAAGCGGGGACAGGGCACCACGAGCAGTACTTC.

CDR3 in amino acids: CSARDSYGYTF. The CDR3 coding sequence is TGCAGTGCTAGGGACAGCTATGGCTACACCTTC. The V gene is TRBV20-1, the J gene TRBJ1-2; D might be TRBD1 (6 bases). V gave up 3 bases and J gave up 4 bases, with 6 bases separating them. CDR3 length: 11 amino acids. Germline assignment: CDR1 DFQATT and CDR2 SNEGSKA (reference sequence).

J is TRBJ2-1 and V is TRBV5-1; the match to TRBD1 covers 12 bases. This CDR3 has 16 residues. V lost 0 bases and J lost 7; bases outside the gene matches: 5. Germline CDR1 reads SGHRS; CDR2 reads YFSETQ. In nucleotides, the CDR3 is TGCGCCAGCAGCTTGGCGGGACAGGGGGCGAGGAATGAGCAGTTCTTC. Its protein is CASSLAGQGARNEQFF. Based on the CDR3 plus reference TRBV5-1 and TRBJ2-1, the full variable domain is KAGVTQTPRYLIKTRGQQVTLSCSPISGHRSVSWYQQTPGQGLQFLFEYFSETQRNKGNFPGRFSGRQFSNSRSEMNVSTLELGDSALYLCASSLAGQGARNEQFFGPGTRLTVL.

The chain recombines TRBV15 with TRBJ1-1; tentatively, D is TRBD1 (5 bases). Trimming pared 5 bases from V and 1 base from J, leaving 11 bases between. CDR3 length: 14 amino acids. Looked up from germline, CDR1 is LNHNV and CDR2 is YYDKDF (reference sequence). The chain's CDR3 is CATSFSGGNTEAFF. The CDR3 DNA reads TGTGCCACCAGCTTTTCGGGGGGGAACACTGAAGCTTTCTTT.

V gene TRBV6-5 combines with J gene TRBJ1-6; D gene unclear. In germline, CDR1 is MNHEY, CDR2 SVGAGI. The CDR3 contains 16 residues. Trimming took 2 bases from V and 4 from J, leaving 12 bases between them. CDR3 sequence reads: CASSYGLDGYNSPLHF. The DNA for the CDR3 is TGTGCCAGCAGTTACGGGTTGGACGGTTATAATTCACCCCTCCACTTT.

The chain has TRBV19 and TRBJ2-1, with D maybe TRBD1 (5 bases). V lost 4 bases and J lost 4, with 11 bases in between. Germline V lookup: CDR1 LNHDA, CDR2 SQIVND (reference sequence). The CDR3 consists of 14 residues. CDR3 nucleotide sequence: TGTGCCAGTAGTACCGGAAAGGGGTACAATGAGCAGTTCTTC. It encodes CASSTGKGYNEQFF. Full variable domain (outside the CDR3, taken from reference TRBV19 and TRBJ2-1): DGGITQSPKYLFRKEGQNVTLSCEQNLNHDAMYWYRQDPGQGLRLIYYSQIVNDFQKGDIAEGYSVSREKKESFPLTVTSAQKNPTAFYLCASSTGKGYNEQFFGPGTRLTVL.

V is TRBV2 and J is TRBJ1-2; 9 positions agree with TRBD1. This CDR3 is 18 amino acids long. CDR1 and CDR2 (germline): SNHLY, FYNNEI. J was trimmed by 5 bases and V by 8 bases; bases with no gene match: 21. CDR3 residues: CASYYTPTRDRERYGYTF. In DNA, the CDR3 is TGTGCCAGCTACTATACGCCCACCCGGGACAGGGAGAGGTATGGCTACACCTTC.

On this clone: Other DNA sequences of this sample code for an identical CDR3. The J gene is TRBJ2-1, the V gene TRBV7-9; 7 nucleotides line up with TRBD2. V shed 5 bases and J 4 bases; nucleotides not matched to a gene: 5. Per germline, CDR1 SEHNR and CDR2 FQNEAQ (reference sequence). The CDR3 consists of 14 residues. The CDR3 DNA follows: TGTGCCAGCAGCCTGGCGGGGGTTTACAATGAGCAGTTCTTC. Amino acids: CASSLAGVYNEQFF.

This sequence joins TRBV7-9 and TRBJ2-7; D not resolved. There are 13 residues in the CDR3. V lost 1 base and J lost 0, with 4 bases in between. Looked up from germline, CDR1 is SEHNR and CDR2 is FQNEAQ (reference sequence). The CDR3 bases are TGTGCCAGCAGCTTAGACGACTCCTACGAGCAGTACTTC. It codes for CASSLDDSYEQYF.

The rearrangement uses TRBV23-1 and TRBJ1-4, with 12 bases matching TRBD1. TRBV23-1 is classed as an ORF, of uncertain function. V lost 4 bases to trimming and J lost 6 bases; unmatched junction nucleotides: 9. This CDR3 is 17 amino acids long. Here the CDR3 DNA reads TGCGCCAGCAGTCCTCCCGGGACAGGGGGCGGTCATGAAAAACTGTTTTTT. Translated, it gives CASSPPGTGGGHEKLFF.

V gene TRBV19 combines with J gene TRBJ2-1, with D possibly TRBD1 on 5 matching bases. Trimming cost V 0 bases and J 6 bases, with 15 bases left between them. Germline V gene sequence: CDR1 LNHDA, CDR2 SQIVND (reference sequence). This CDR3 comprises 16 residues. Here the CDR3 DNA reads TGTGCCAGTAGTATAGATAGGGGCAGGTGGGGCAATGAGCAGTTCTTC. It encodes CASSIDRGRWGNEQFF. Looking up the rest from reference TRBV19 and TRBJ2-1 gives the full variable domain: DGGITQSPKYLFRKEGQNVTLSCEQNLNHDAMYWYRQDPGQGLRLIYYSQIVNDFQKGDIAEGYSVSREKKESFPLTVTSAQKNPTAFYLCASSIDRGRWGNEQFFGPGTRLTVL.

The rearrangement links TRBV27 to TRBJ2-4, with D tentatively TRBD2 (6 bases). CDR1 is MNHEY, CDR2 SMNVEV, per germline (reference sequence). The V end was cut by 3 bases, the J end by 8 bases, with 17 bases between. This CDR3 has 15 residues. CDR3 amino acids: CASSFSPNGGDIQYF. The CDR3 DNA follows: TGTGCCAGCAGTTTTTCACCTAACGGAGGGGACATTCAGTACTTC.

The chain links TRBV18 to TRBJ2-5, with 8 bases fitting TRBD1. TRBJ2-7 explains the end of the DNA better; the J call may be wrong. The CDR3 loop spans 17 amino acids. Germline-derived CDR1 and CDR2 are KGHSH and LQKENI. CDR3 amino acids: CASSPHTGGPSSYEQYF. CDR3 DNA sequence: TGTGCCAGCTCACCACATACAGGGGGACCCAGCTCCTACGAGCAGTACTTC.

This chain connects TRBV5-1 to TRBJ2-7; a possible D gene is TRBD1 (5 bases). Germline V lookup: CDR1 SGHRS, CDR2 YFSETQ. CDR3 length: 14 residues. V was trimmed by 7 bases and J by 2 bases, leaving 16 bases between them. This CDR3 reads CASSPGQGAYEQYF. CDR3 nucleotides: TGCGCCAGCTCCCCGGGTCAGGGCGCCTACGAGCAGTACTTC.

The chain's CDR3 is CASSHQPSGTGGYGYTF. CDR3 DNA sequence: TGCGCCAGCAGCCACCAACCCTCCGGGACAGGGGGCTATGGCTACACCTTC. The rearrangement joins TRBV5-1 to TRBJ1-2; 11 nucleotides align to TRBD1. The CDR3 consists of 17 residues. Trimming removed 4 bases from V and 4 bases from J; junction bases left unmatched: 12. Germline V gene lookup returns CDR1 SGHRS and CDR2 YFSETQ.

This chain links TRBV5-1 with TRBJ1-3; the match to TRBD1 covers 10 bases. The CDR3 length is 16 residues. The V segment lost 4 bases and the J segment 0 bases; nucleotides outside the gene matches: 4. Germline V gene data show CDR1 as SGHRS and CDR2 as YFSETQ. The CDR3 protein is CASSDRQGASGNTIYF. For the CDR3, the DNA is TGCGCCAGCAGCGATCGACAGGGGGCCTCTGGAAACACCATATATTTT.

The J gene is TRBJ2-1, the V gene TRBV10-1; TRBD1 matches 7 bases. Germline CDR1 WNHNN, CDR2 SYGVQD (reference sequence). CDR3 size: 13 residues. Trimming removed 6 bases from V and 11 bases from J; junction bases left unmatched: 10. The DNA of the CDR3 is TGCGCCAGCAGCCCGACAGGGTTGAATAAGCAGTTCTTC. Amino acid sequence: CASSPTGLNKQFF.

CDR3 sequence reads: CASSQGQGEKGGYTF. Here the CDR3 DNA reads TGCGCCAGCAGCCAAGGTCAGGGGGAGAAGGGTGGCTACACCTTC. This rearrangement joins TRBV4-1 to TRBJ1-2, with 7 nucleotides matching TRBD1. The CDR3 has 15 residues. The germline CDR1 and CDR2 sequences are MGHRA and YSYEKL. J was trimmed by 7 bases and V by 1 base; bases with no gene match: 9.

The CDR3 region is CASSIEGQGSGELFF. CDR3 DNA: TGTGCCAGCAGTATCGAGGGACAGGGTTCCGGGGAGCTGTTTTTT. This chain joins TRBV6-4 and TRBJ2-2; 9 bases fit TRBD1. Germline trimming cut 5 bases from V and 6 bases from J; bases unmatched to any gene: 7. CDR1 and CDR2 from the germline V gene are MRHNA and SNTAGT. The CDR3 length is 15 residues.

The chain couples TRBV7-9 to TRBJ2-6; D gene ambiguous. Germline CDR1 SEHNR, CDR2 FQNEAQ (reference sequence). The CDR3 length is 15 residues. V was pared by 5 bases and J by 0 bases, with 8 bases between. The CDR3 region is CASSRMRSGANVLTF. Written as DNA, the CDR3 is TGTGCCAGCAGCCGAATGCGCTCTGGGGCCAACGTCCTGACTTTC.

The chain combines TRBV4-1 with TRBJ1-5; perhaps TRBD1 as D (5 bases). Germline V gene sequence: CDR1 MGHRA, CDR2 YSYEKL. The V gene lost 3 bases and the J gene lost 4 bases, with 19 bases spanning the gap. This CDR3 contains 17 residues. The CDR3 DNA follows: TGCGCCAGCAGCCATGATAGGCGTCAGGGAGGAAATCAGCCCCAGCATTTT. As protein: CASSHDRRQGGNQPQHF.